This TCR beta chain was retrieved from a study of regulatory dendritic cells for organ transplantation. General study points: Naive CD4+ and CD8+ repertoires were highly diverse; memory CD8+ was most oligoclonal.

Trimming at V came to 4 bases and at J to 0 bases, leaving 10 bases not matched to a gene. The CDR3 is made up of 20 amino acids. Germline V gives CDR1 LGHNT, CDR2 FRNRAP. Comments on this clone: Its antigen remains unidentified.

Data came from immunoSEQ multiplex PCR; TCRdb stores just in-frame clones and leaves some out. Among approximately 29,000 clones listed, roughly four fifths were seen once. The receptor was isolated from a human donor in good health. The chain employs TRBV12-5 and TRBJ2-1; the match to TRBD2 covers 15 bases. Sequences were obtained from naive CD4+ T cells from blood. The subset is: CD45RA+ naive T cells. The chain's CDR3 is CASGSEGGLAGGRSYNEQFF. Here the CDR3 DNA reads TGTGCTAGTGGTTCGGAGGGGGGACTAGCGGGGGGTCGCTCCTACAATGAGCAGTTCTTC.